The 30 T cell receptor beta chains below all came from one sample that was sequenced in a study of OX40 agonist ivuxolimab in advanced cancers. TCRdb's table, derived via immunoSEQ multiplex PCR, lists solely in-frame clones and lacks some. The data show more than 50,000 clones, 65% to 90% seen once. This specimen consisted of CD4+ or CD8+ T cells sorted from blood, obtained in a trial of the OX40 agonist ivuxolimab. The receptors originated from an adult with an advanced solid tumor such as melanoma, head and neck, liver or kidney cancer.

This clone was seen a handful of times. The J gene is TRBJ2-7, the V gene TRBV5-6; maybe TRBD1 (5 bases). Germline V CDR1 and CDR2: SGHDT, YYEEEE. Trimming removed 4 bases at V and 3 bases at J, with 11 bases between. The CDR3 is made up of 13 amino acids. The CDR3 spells CASSRQTFYEQYF. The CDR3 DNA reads TGTGCCAGCAGCCGACAGACCTTCTACGAGCAGTACTTC.

This chain's CDR3 is CASSRDPGQAPNEQFF. The DNA of the CDR3 is TGTGCCAGCAGCCGTGACCCGGGACAGGCACCCAATGAGCAGTTCTTC. The V and J genes are TRBV5-4 and TRBJ2-1; 8 bases are a match to TRBD1. Germline CDR1 and CDR2: SGHNT and YYREEE (reference sequence). This CDR3 is built from 16 residues. V shed 4 bases and J 6 bases; nucleotides not matched to a gene: 12.

The CDR3 spells CASGLGTGGYNEQFF. DNA of the CDR3: TGTGCTAGTGGTTTGGGGACGGGCGGGTACAATGAGCAGTTCTTC. J is TRBJ2-1 and V is TRBV12-5; the D gene is possibly TRBD2 (5 bases). Between the trimmed V and J ends, which lost 1 base and 4 bases, there was a span of 11 bases. The length of the CDR3 is 15 residues. Germline V CDR1 and CDR2: LGHNT, FRNRAP.

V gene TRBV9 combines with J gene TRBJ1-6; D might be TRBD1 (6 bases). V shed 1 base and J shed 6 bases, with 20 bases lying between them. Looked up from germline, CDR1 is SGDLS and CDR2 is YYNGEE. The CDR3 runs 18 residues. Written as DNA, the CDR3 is TGTGCCAGCAGCGTATCCGGAAATAAGGGGGTAGGTAATTCACCCCTCCACTTT. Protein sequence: CASSVSGNKGVGNSPLHF.

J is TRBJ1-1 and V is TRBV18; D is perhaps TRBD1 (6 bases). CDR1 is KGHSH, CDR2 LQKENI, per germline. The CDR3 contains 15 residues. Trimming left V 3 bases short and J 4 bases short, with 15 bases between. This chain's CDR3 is CASSPPGGLGTEAFF. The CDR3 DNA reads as TGTGCCAGCTCACCCCCTGGGGGGCTCGGCACTGAAGCTTTCTTT.

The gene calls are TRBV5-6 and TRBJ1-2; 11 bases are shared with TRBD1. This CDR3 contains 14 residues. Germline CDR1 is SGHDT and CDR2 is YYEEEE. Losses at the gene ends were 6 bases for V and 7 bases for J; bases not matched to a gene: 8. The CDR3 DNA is TGTGCCAGCACCCCCCCGGGACAGGGGGGTGGCTACACCTTC. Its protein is CASTPPGQGGGYTF. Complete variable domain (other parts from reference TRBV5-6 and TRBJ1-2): DAGVTQSPTHLIKTRGQQVTLRCSPKSGHDTVSWYQQALGQGPQFIFQYYEEEERQRGNFPDRFSGHQFPNYSSELNVNALLLGDSALYLCASTPPGQGGGYTFGSGTRLTVV.

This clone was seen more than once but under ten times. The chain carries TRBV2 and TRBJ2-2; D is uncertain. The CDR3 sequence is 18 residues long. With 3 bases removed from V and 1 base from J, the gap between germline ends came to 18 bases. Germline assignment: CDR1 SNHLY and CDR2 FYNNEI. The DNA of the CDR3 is TGTGCCAGCAGTGAGGTCCAGGTCGGTAATGGGAACACCGGGGAGCTGTTTTTT. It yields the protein CASSEVQVGNGNTGELFF.

The CDR3 nucleotides are TGTGCCAGCAGTGAAGGTCTGGGACTTCATGGGGGCTACACCTTC. Its translation is CASSEGLGLHGGYTF. The V gene is TRBV6-1, the J gene TRBJ1-2; a possible D gene is TRBD1 (5 bases). V lost 1 base and J lost 8, with 17 bases in between. CDR3 length: 15 residues. Per the germline V gene, CDR1 is MNHNS and CDR2 is SASEGT.

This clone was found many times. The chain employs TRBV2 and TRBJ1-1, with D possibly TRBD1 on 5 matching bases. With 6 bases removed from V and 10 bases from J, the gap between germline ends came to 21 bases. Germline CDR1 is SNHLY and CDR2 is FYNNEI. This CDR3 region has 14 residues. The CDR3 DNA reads TGTGCCAGCAGCGATTTCGGGACTCTCGGGGGAGCTTTCTTT. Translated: CASSDFGTLGGAFF.

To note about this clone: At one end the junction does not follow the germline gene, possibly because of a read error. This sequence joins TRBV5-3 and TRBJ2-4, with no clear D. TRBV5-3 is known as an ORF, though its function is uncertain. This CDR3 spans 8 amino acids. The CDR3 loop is CARSWPDF. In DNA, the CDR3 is TGTGCCAGAAGCTGGCCCGACTTC.

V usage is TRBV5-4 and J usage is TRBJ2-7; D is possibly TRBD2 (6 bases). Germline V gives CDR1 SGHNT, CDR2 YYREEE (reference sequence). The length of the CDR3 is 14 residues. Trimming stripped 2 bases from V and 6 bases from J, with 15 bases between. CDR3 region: CASSFGGFGGEQYF. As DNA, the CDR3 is TGTGCCAGCAGCTTCGGGGGATTCGGAGGCGAGCAGTACTTC.

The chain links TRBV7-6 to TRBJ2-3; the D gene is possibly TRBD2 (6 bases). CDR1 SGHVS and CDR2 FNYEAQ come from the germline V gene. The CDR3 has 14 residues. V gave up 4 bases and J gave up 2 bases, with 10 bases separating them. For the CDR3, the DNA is TGTGCCAGCAGCTCCGGGGGTCACACAGATACGCAGTATTTT. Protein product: CASSSGGHTDTQYF.

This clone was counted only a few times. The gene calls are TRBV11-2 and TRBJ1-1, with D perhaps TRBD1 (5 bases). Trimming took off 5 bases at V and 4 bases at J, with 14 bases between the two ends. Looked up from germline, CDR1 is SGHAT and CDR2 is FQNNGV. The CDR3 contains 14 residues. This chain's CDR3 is CASSPWGGGTEAFF. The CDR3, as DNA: TGTGCCAGCAGCCCGTGGGGTGGGGGCACTGAAGCTTTCTTT.

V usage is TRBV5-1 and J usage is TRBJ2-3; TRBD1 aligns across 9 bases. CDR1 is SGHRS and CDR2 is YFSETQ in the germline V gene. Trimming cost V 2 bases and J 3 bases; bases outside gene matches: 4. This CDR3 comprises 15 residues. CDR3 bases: TGCGCCAGCAGCTTACAGGGGGCGACAACAGATACGCAGTATTTT. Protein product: CASSLQGATTDTQYF.

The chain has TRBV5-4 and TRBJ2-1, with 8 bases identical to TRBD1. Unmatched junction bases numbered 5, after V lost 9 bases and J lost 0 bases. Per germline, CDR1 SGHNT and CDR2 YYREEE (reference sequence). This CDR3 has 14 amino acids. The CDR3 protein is CATMGTGSYNEQFF. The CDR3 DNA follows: TGTGCCACCATGGGGACAGGCTCCTACAATGAGCAGTTCTTC.

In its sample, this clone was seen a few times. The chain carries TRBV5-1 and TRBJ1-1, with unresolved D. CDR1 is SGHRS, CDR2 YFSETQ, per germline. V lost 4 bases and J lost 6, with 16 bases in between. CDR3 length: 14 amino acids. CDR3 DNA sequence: TGCGCCAGCAGCCCAGGAAAAGAGCTAGCTGAAGCTTTCTTT. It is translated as CASSPGKELAEAFF.

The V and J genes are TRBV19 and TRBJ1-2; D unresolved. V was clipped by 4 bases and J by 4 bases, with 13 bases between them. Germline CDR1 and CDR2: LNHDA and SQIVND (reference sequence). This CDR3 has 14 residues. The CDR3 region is CASSSRRNPYGYTF. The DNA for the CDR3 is TGTGCCAGTAGTAGTCGCAGGAACCCCTATGGCTACACCTTC.

The CDR3 region is CASSQGGQADSPLHF. Written as DNA, the CDR3 is TGTGCCAGCAGCCAAGGAGGCCAGGCTGATTCACCCCTCCACTTT. The rearrangement joins TRBV4-2 to TRBJ1-6; D gene unclear. With 1 base removed from V and 8 bases from J, the gap between germline ends came to 12 bases. The germline CDR1 and CDR2 sequences are LGHNA and YNFKEQ. The CDR3 covers 15 residues.

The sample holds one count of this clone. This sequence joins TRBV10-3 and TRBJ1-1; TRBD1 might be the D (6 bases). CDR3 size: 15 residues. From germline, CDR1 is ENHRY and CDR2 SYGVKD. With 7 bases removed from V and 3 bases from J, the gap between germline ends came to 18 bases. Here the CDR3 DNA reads TGTGCCATCAAGTCGTCGGGGGGCGGGGACACTGAAGCTTTCTTT. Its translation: CAIKSSGGGDTEAFF.

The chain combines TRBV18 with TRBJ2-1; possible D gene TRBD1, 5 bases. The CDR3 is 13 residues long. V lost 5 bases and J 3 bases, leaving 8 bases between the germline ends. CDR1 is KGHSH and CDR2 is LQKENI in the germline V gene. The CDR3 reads CASSKDSYNEQFF. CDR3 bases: TGTGCCAGCTCAAAAGACAGCTACAATGAGCAGTTCTTC.

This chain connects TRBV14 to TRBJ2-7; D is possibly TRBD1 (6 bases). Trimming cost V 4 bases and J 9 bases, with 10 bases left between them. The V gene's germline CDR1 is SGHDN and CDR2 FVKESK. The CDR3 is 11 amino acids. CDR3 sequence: CASSLQGPQYF. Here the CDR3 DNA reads TGTGCCAGCAGCCTACAGGGTCCGCAGTACTTC.

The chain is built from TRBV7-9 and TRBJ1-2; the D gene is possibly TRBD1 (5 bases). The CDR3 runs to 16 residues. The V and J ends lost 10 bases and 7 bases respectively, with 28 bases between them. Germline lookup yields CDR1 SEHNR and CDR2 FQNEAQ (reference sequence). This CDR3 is CATLPGPGPQSPGYTF. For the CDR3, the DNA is TGTGCCACCCTTCCCGGACCGGGACCCCAATCCCCTGGCTACACCTTC. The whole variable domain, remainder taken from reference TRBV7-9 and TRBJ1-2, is DTGVSQNPRHKITKRGQNVTFRCDPISEHNRLYWYRQTLGQGPEFLTYFQNEAQLEKSRLLSDRFSAERPKGSFSTLEIQRTEQGDSAMYLCATLPGPGPQSPGYTFGSGTRLTVV.

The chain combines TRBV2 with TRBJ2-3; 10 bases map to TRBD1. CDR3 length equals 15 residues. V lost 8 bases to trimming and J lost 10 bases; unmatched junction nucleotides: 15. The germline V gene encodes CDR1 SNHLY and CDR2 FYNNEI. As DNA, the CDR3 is TGTGCCAGCCCGACCTCGGGACAGGGGCTTTGGGCGCAGTATTTT. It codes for CASPTSGQGLWAQYF. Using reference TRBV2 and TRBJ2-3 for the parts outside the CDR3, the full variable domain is EPEVTQTPSHQVTQMGQEVILRCVPISNHLYFYWYRQILGQKVEFLVSFYNNEISEKSEIFDDQFSVERPDGSNFTLKIRSTKLEDSAMYFCASPTSGQGLWAQYFGPGTRLTVL.

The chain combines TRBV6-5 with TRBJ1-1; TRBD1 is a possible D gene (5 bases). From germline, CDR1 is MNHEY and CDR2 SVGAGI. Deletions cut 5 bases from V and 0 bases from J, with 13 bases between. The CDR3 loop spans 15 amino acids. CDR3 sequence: CASSGRGGMNTEAFF. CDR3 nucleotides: TGTGCCAGCAGTGGGAGGGGCGGAATGAACACTGAAGCTTTCTTT.

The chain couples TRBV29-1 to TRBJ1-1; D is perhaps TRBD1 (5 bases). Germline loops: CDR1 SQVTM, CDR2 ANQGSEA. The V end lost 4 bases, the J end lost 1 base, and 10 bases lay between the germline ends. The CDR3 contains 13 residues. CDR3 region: CSVGRGSNTEAFF. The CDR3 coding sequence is TGCAGCGTTGGGCGGGGGTCGAACACTGAAGCTTTCTTT. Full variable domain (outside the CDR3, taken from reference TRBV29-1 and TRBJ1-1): SAVISQKPSRDICQRGTSLTIQCQVDSQVTMMFWYRQQPGQSLTLIATANQGSEATYESGFVIDKFPISRPNLTFSTLTVSNMSPEDSSIYLCSVGRGSNTEAFFGQGTRLTVV.

The CDR3 coding sequence is TGTGCCAGCAGCGTCAGATTCACAGATACGCAGTATTTT. Amino acids: CASSVRFTDTQYF. The chain employs TRBV9 and TRBJ2-3; D remains unclear. V dropped 2 bases and J dropped 2 bases, with 6 bases sitting between them. Looked up from germline, CDR1 is SGDLS and CDR2 is YYNGEE. CDR3 length equals 13 residues.

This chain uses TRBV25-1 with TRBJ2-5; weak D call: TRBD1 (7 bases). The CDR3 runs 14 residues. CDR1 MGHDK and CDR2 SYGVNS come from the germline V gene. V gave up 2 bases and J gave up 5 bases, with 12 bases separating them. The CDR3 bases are TGTGCCAGCAGTGAACAGGGGGGCCGGGAGACCCAGTACTTC. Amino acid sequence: CASSEQGGRETQYF.

CDR3 nucleotides: TGTGCCAGCAGGGAGGGACAGGGACACACCGGGGAGCTGTTTTTT. It yields the protein CASREGQGHTGELFF. The chain has TRBV28 and TRBJ2-2, with 9 nucleotides matching TRBD1. This CDR3 has 15 amino acids. Unmatched junction bases numbered 5, after V lost 6 bases and J lost 3 bases. Germline values: CDR1 MDHEN, CDR2 SYDVKM.

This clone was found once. The CDR3 DNA is TGTGCCAGCAGCCCAAACCTAGCGGCCCTCGAAGAGACCCAGTACTTC. Amino acids: CASSPNLAALEETQYF. The chain uses TRBV5-6 and TRBJ2-7; 7 bases fit TRBD2. TRBJ2-5 matches the DNA end more closely, so the J call is doubtful. The germline gives CDR1 SGHDT, CDR2 YYEEEE. The CDR3 is 16 residues long.

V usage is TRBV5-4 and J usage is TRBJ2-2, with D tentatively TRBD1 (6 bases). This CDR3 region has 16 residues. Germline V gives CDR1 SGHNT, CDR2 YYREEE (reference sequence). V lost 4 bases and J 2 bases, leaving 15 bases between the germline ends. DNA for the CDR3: TGTGCCAGCAGCCCCCCAACAGGGTTAAACACCGGGGAGCTGTTTTTT. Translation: CASSPPTGLNTGELFF.